This T cell receptor (beta chain) was sequenced for a study of T-cell reconstitution after alpha-beta-depleted transplantation in children. Whole-study findings and limits: At the one-year point after transplant, T-cell counts and TCRbeta diversity were found to come mostly from T cells that had been newly produced. It was reported that alpha-beta T cells came from several hundred expanded graft clones (about two months after transplant). Certain patients had high TCRbeta diversity at day 60, and it came from recipient T cells and thymic progenitors that survived.

V trimming: 5 bases; J trimming: 1 base; junction bases outside the gene matches: 4. The germline CDR1 and CDR2 sequences are SGHVS and FNYEAQ. The CDR3 sequence is 17 residues long. As to this clonotype: What it binds is unknown.

During its preparation, the TCRbeta library received unique molecular identifiers. TCRdb recomputed calls from the PCR reads with MiXCR, one row per CDR3 protein. Of 350,000 to 500,000 distinct CDR3 sequences listed, 43% are singletons. The sequence derives from a girl aged 2-10 years with aplastic anemia, due to receive a stem cell transplant. Sequencing used PBMCs, obtained before TCRalphabeta/CD19-depleted stem cell transplant. The J gene is TRBJ2-2, the V gene TRBV7-6, with 13 bases aligning to TRBD2. The CDR3 sequence: CASSPRTSGGNTGELFF. In DNA form, the CDR3 reads TGTGCCAGCAGCCCGAGGACTAGCGGGGGGAACACCGGGGAGCTGTTTTTT.